The next 15 T cell receptor beta chains were all read from a single sample in a study of shared clonotypes between healthy human individuals. Profiled with immunoSEQ multiplex PCR; TCRdb holds only in-frame clones, not every one. This sample yields around 2.5 million clones, of which 93% are seen a single time; 0.36% belongs to the top ten. The sequenced material came from naive CD4+ T cells from PBMCs. Regarding subset: CD45RA+ positively selected. Every receptor here comes from a man aged 18 to 30 in good health. Some clones in this sample may be carry-over from other donors' samples.

This sequence joins TRBV5-1 and TRBJ2-1; D unresolved. V lost 3 bases and J lost 0, with 10 bases in between. The CDR3 loop spans 15 amino acids. Germline lookup yields CDR1 SGHRS and CDR2 YFSETQ. This CDR3 reads CASSSDVNSYNEQFF. As DNA, the CDR3 is TGCGCCAGCAGCTCCGACGTCAACTCCTACAATGAGCAGTTCTTC.

This chain's CDR3 is CASSISVGGGSSGANVLTF. In nucleotides, the CDR3 is TGTGCCAGCTCGATTTCCGTGGGGGGCGGCTCCTCTGGGGCCAACGTCCTGACTTTC. V and J are TRBV18 and TRBJ2-6; possibly TRBD1 or TRBD2 for D (6 bases each). The germline gives CDR1 KGHSH, CDR2 LQKENI. Trimming left V 6 bases short and J 0 bases short, with 21 bases between. CDR3 length: 19 residues.

The chain has TRBV11-2 and TRBJ2-7; 7 bases line up with TRBD2. The CDR3 is 14 residues long. With V trimmed by 6 bases and J by 2 bases, 7 bases remained unmatched. From germline, CDR1 is SGHAT and CDR2 FQNNGV. CDR3 DNA sequence: TGTGCCAGCAGTGATAGCGGGCGCACCTACGAGCAGTACTTC. Amino acids: CASSDSGRTYEQYF.

This clone was detected only a few times. The J gene is TRBJ1-2, the V gene TRBV6-1; D is possibly TRBD1 (5 bases). Germline-derived CDR1 and CDR2 are MNHNS and SASEGT. Deletions cut 5 bases from V and 1 base from J, with 11 bases between. The CDR3 runs to 14 residues. The DNA of the CDR3 is TGTGCCAGCAGTCCAGGGAGGGATAACTATGGCTACACCTTC. Its protein product is CASSPGRDNYGYTF.

The chain uses TRBV5-1 and TRBJ1-3; D uncertain. The germline V gene has CDR1 SGHRS and CDR2 YFSETQ. The CDR3 has 14 amino acids. V lost 1 base, J lost 1 base, and 6 bases lay in between. CDR3 loop: CASSLINSGNTIYF. Here the CDR3 DNA reads TGCGCCAGCAGCTTGATCAATTCTGGAAACACCATATATTTT.

This chain joins TRBV5-4 and TRBJ2-1, with TRBD1 matching over 7 bases. The germline V gene encodes CDR1 SGHNT and CDR2 YYREEE (reference sequence). This CDR3 has 14 residues. V lost 0 bases and J lost 4; bases outside the gene matches: 1. The CDR3 sequence is CASSLAGQYNEQFF. The CDR3 DNA sequence: TGTGCCAGCAGCTTGGCGGGACAGTACAATGAGCAGTTCTTC.

The rearrangement uses TRBV4-1 and TRBJ1-5, with D possibly being TRBD1 (5 bases). CDR3 length: 15 residues. The V end lost 4 bases, the J end lost 3 bases, and 13 bases lay between the germline ends. Germline CDR1 reads MGHRA; CDR2 reads YSYEKL. This CDR3 reads CASSPVTAINQPQHF. CDR3 DNA sequence: TGCGCCAGCAGCCCCGTGACAGCGATCAATCAGCCCCAGCATTTT.

This chain joins TRBV14 and TRBJ2-1; the D gene is possibly TRBD2 (6 bases). The V gene's germline CDR1 is SGHDN and CDR2 FVKESK. The CDR3 extends over 14 amino acids. With 4 bases removed from V and 1 base from J, the gap between germline ends came to 8 bases. This chain's CDR3 is CASSRRGSYNEQFF. CDR3 nucleotides: TGTGCCAGCAGCCGGCGGGGTTCCTACAATGAGCAGTTCTTC.

This clone appeared a single time. The J gene is TRBJ1-2, the V gene TRBV10-3; D is perhaps TRBD1 (6 bases). The V end was cut by 3 bases, the J end by 9 bases, with 8 bases between. The CDR3 is made up of 11 amino acids. Germline values: CDR1 ENHRY, CDR2 SYGVKD. In DNA, the CDR3 is TGTGCCATCAGTGAACAGGGTAGCTACACCTTC. Its protein product is CAISEQGSYTF.

This sequence joins TRBV11-2 and TRBJ1-3; unclear D gene. This CDR3 contains 15 residues. The V end lost 4 bases, the J end lost 2 bases, and 12 bases lay between the germline ends. CDR1 and CDR2 from the germline V gene are SGHAT and FQNNGV. The CDR3 protein is CASSSLTSTGNTIYF. For the CDR3, the DNA is TGTGCCAGCAGCTCGTTGACGTCGACTGGAAACACCATATATTTT.

The V and J genes are TRBV5-6 and TRBJ2-5; the match to TRBD1 covers 7 bases. The CDR3 consists of 13 residues. Germline lookup yields CDR1 SGHDT and CDR2 YYEEEE. The junction had 6 bases not matched to a gene; V was cut back by 6 bases and J by 4 bases. The DNA of the CDR3 is TGTGCCAGCACCAGGTGGACAGGAGAGACCCAGTACTTC. It is translated as CASTRWTGETQYF.

V usage is TRBV27 and J usage is TRBJ2-7; D may be TRBD2 (7 bases). CDR1 and CDR2 (germline): MNHEY, SMNVEV (reference sequence). Trimming cost V 3 bases and J 2 bases, with 17 bases left between them. The CDR3 length is 16 residues. The CDR3 loop is CASSFIPRGGTYEQYF. In DNA, the CDR3 is TGTGCCAGCAGTTTTATACCGAGGGGGGGTACCTACGAGCAGTACTTC.

This chain joins TRBV6-1 and TRBJ2-3; D gene unclear. The CDR3 runs 13 residues. Germline CDR1 reads MNHNS; CDR2 reads SASEGT. Trimming removed 4 bases from V and 4 bases from J, with 9 bases in between. CDR3 sequence: CASSGTLSDTQYF. CDR3 nucleotides: TGTGCCAGCAGTGGAACCCTGTCAGATACGCAGTATTTT.

This clone was found a few times. The V and J genes are TRBV9 and TRBJ1-1, with D perhaps TRBD1 (6 bases). The CDR3 is 15 amino acids. V shed 0 bases and J shed 1 base, with 10 bases lying between them. Germline loops: CDR1 SGDLS, CDR2 YYNGEE. The chain's CDR3 is CASSVGGHTNTEAFF. The DNA for the CDR3 is TGTGCCAGCAGCGTAGGGGGACATACGAACACTGAAGCTTTCTTT.

The chain is built from TRBV19 and TRBJ1-4; 9 nucleotides line up with TRBD1. This CDR3 contains 15 residues. The junction had 10 bases not matched to a gene; V was cut back by 4 bases and J by 10 bases. Germline assignment: CDR1 LNHDA and CDR2 SQIVND (reference sequence). The DNA of the CDR3 is TGTGCCAGTAGTAGTCACCGGGACAGGGTAGGAAAACTGTTTTTT. This gives the protein CASSSHRDRVGKLFF.